The 15 T cell receptor beta chains below all came from one sample that was sequenced in a study of technical replicates of blood from several donors listed by TCRdb under 2017. The library came from the immunoSEQ multiplex PCR assay. The table comes from immuneACCESS by way of TCRdb, which keeps in-frame sequences with V and J called. Part of the clones is missing from these tables; in studies checked, under half for an unresolved V gene and the rest for unknown reasons. The sample data list approximately 75,000 clones, and about 97% of these were observed just once. The leading ten clones occupy almost 0.3% of the sample. The sample was T cells isolated from PBMCs. These receptors came from a human donor in good health.

The chain is built from TRBV6-5 and TRBJ2-7, with 9 bases identical to TRBD1. Trimming cost V 2 bases and J 5 bases; bases outside gene matches: 7. This CDR3 has 15 residues. Germline lookup yields CDR1 MNHEY and CDR2 SVGAGI. The DNA of the CDR3 is TGTGCCAGCAGTTACGTGTGGGGACAGGGCGACGAGCAGTACTTC. Protein: CASSYVWGQGDEQYF.

This clone was counted once. V gene TRBV11-2 combines with J gene TRBJ1-5, with 7 bases that match TRBD1. J lost 3 bases, V lost 5 bases, and 4 bases had no gene match. Germline CDR1 SGHAT, CDR2 FQNNGV. CDR3 length equals 14 residues. The chain's CDR3 is CASSPGQFNQPQHF. The CDR3 DNA is TGTGCCAGCAGCCCGGGACAGTTCAATCAGCCCCAGCATTTT.

V usage is TRBV7-9 and J usage is TRBJ1-4; the D gene is possibly TRBD1 (6 bases). Trimming stripped 5 bases from V and 5 bases from J, with 15 bases between. CDR3 size: 15 residues. CDR1 and CDR2 from the germline V gene are SEHNR and FQNEAQ (reference sequence). The CDR3 region is CASSTLGQKNEKLFF. CDR3 nucleotides: TGTGCCAGCAGCACCTTAGGACAGAAAAATGAAAAACTGTTTTTT.

This chain uses TRBV19 with TRBJ1-5, with D perhaps matching TRBD1 (5 bases). Per the germline V gene, CDR1 is LNHDA and CDR2 is SQIVND (reference sequence). This CDR3 is built from 14 residues. Trimming cost V 3 bases and J 4 bases, with 10 bases left between them. Here the CDR3 reads CASSIPGSNQPQHF. CDR3 nucleotides: TGTGCCAGTAGTATCCCAGGGTCGAATCAGCCCCAGCATTTT.

The chain uses TRBV5-8 and TRBJ1-2; tentative D call: TRBD1 (5 bases). V lost 3 bases, J lost 5 bases, and 11 bases lay in between. The V gene's germline CDR1 is SGHTS and CDR2 YDEGEE. The CDR3 spans 13 residues. The CDR3 DNA sequence: TGTGCCAGCAGCTCCTGGACACAGTATGGCTACACCTTC. The encoded protein is CASSSWTQYGYTF.

The rearrangement uses TRBV9 and TRBJ2-7, with D perhaps matching TRBD2 (5 bases). V shed 4 bases and J shed 6 bases, with 14 bases lying between them. Germline V gene lookup returns CDR1 SGDLS and CDR2 YYNGEE. The CDR3 runs to 13 residues. The CDR3 loop is CASSPPGSPEQYF. The CDR3, as DNA: TGTGCCAGCAGCCCCCCGGGGAGTCCCGAGCAGTACTTC.

This chain joins TRBV30 and TRBJ2-1; TRBD2 is a possible D gene (6 bases). The CDR3 has 13 residues. CDR1 and CDR2 (germline): GTSNPN, SVGIG (reference sequence). V was shortened by 4 bases and J by 9 bases, with 16 bases between the two germline ends. In DNA form, the CDR3 reads TGTGCCTGGACTCGAACGGGGGTTAGTGAGCAGTTCTTC. It codes for CAWTRTGVSEQFF.

The chain recombines TRBV29-1 with TRBJ1-2; possible D gene TRBD1, 5 bases. V lost 0 bases to trimming and J lost 3 bases, with 14 bases between them. The CDR3 sequence is 15 residues long. Germline values: CDR1 SQVTM, CDR2 ANQGSEA. CDR3 sequence: CSVEDLEGRDYGYTF. DNA of the CDR3: TGCAGCGTTGAAGATCTGGAGGGGCGCGACTATGGCTACACCTTC.

J is TRBJ2-7 and V is TRBV7-9; TRBD2 is a possible D gene (6 bases). The V end was cut by 5 bases, the J end by 0 bases, with 17 bases between. Per the germline V gene, CDR1 is SEHNR and CDR2 is FQNEAQ (reference sequence). CDR3 length: 16 residues. CDR3 sequence (DNA): TGTGCCAGCAGCCATTCCGGCGGGGCGAGCTCCTACGAGCAGTACTTC. It yields the protein CASSHSGGASSYEQYF.

CDR3 loop: CASSLGQGTFYGYTF. CDR3 DNA sequence: TGTGCCAGCAGCCTGGGACAGGGGACCTTCTATGGCTACACCTTC. V and J are TRBV2 and TRBJ1-2, with 10 bases identical to TRBD1. V dropped 6 bases and J dropped 4; count of bases not matched to a gene: 8. CDR1 and CDR2 (germline): SNHLY, FYNNEI. This CDR3 contains 15 residues.

In its sample, this clone was seen once. The CDR3: CAIKTGQAYEQYF. CDR3 in DNA: TGTGCCATCAAGACAGGGCAGGCATACGAGCAGTACTTC. V is TRBV10-3 and J is TRBJ2-7; TRBD1 agrees at 7 bases. The ends lost 7 bases at V and 4 bases at J; junction bases unmatched: 7. Germline V lookup: CDR1 ENHRY, CDR2 SYGVKD. CDR3 length: 13 amino acids.

This clone is a singleton in its sample. One end of the junction is discordant with germline, which a read error may explain. The rearrangement joins TRBV7-9 to TRBJ2-3, with 10 bases aligning to TRBD2. The CDR3 has 15 amino acids. Germline V gene lookup returns CDR1 SEHNR and CDR2 FQNEAQ (reference sequence). Written as DNA, the CDR3 is TGTGCCAGCAGCATAGCGGGAGGACCCACAGATACGCAGTATTTT. As protein: CASSIAGGPTDTQYF. The variable domain in full, completed from reference TRBV7-9 and TRBJ2-3, reads DTGVSQNPRHKITKRGQNVTFRCDPISEHNRLYWYRQTLGQGPEFLTYFQNEAQLEKSRLLSDRFSAERPKGSFSTLEIQRTEQGDSAMYLCASSIAGGPTDTQYFGPGTRLTVL.

V usage is TRBV7-2 and J usage is TRBJ2-7, with D unresolved. Trimming removed 1 base from V and 0 bases from J, with 7 bases in between. Germline loops: CDR1 SGHTA, CDR2 FQGNSA. The CDR3 covers 14 residues. Written as DNA, the CDR3 is TGTGCCAGCAGCTTAGAACGCGCCTCCTACGAGCAGTACTTC. Its translation: CASSLERASYEQYF. Looking up the rest from reference TRBV7-2 and TRBJ2-7 gives the full variable domain: GAGVSQSPSNKVTEKGKDVELRCDPISGHTALYWYRQSLGQGLEFLIYFQGNSAPDKSGLPSDRFSAERTGGSVSTLTIQRTQQEDSAVYLCASSLERASYEQYFGPGTRLTVT.

This clone was detected only once. This chain joins TRBV4-1 and TRBJ2-1, with 11 bases aligning to TRBD2. Germline V gene sequence: CDR1 MGHRA, CDR2 YSYEKL. The CDR3 runs to 14 residues. The V segment lost 3 bases and the J segment 9 bases; nucleotides outside the gene matches: 4. The CDR3 protein is CASSHLAGGIEQFF. The CDR3 coding sequence is TGCGCCAGCAGCCACTTAGCGGGAGGGATTGAGCAGTTCTTC.

V and J are TRBV29-1 and TRBJ2-7; TRBD1 matches 9 bases. CDR1 and CDR2 (germline): SQVTM, ANQGSEA. The CDR3 is made up of 13 amino acids. The trim removed 8 bases at V and 3 bases at J, leaving 8 bases unmatched. DNA for the CDR3: TGCAGCTCTTGGACAGGGGATGTCTACGAGCAGTACTTC. This encodes CSSWTGDVYEQYF.